This T cell receptor (beta chain) is from a study of CD8 T cells in ankylosing spondylitis. The V and J ends lost 5 bases and 4 bases respectively, with 11 bases between them. Looked up from germline, CDR1 is SEHNR and CDR2 is FQNEAQ (reference sequence). The CDR3 is made up of 13 amino acids. As regards this clonotype: Its antigen is currently unknown.

Quantitative barcoded 5'-RACE was used to prepare TCR beta libraries. MiXCR was run by TCRdb on the 5' RACE reads, yielding one entry per CDR3 protein. The table has a few hundred thousand distinct CDR3 sequences, approximately 8% seen once. General study points: Matched ankylosing spondylitis synovial fluid reportedly showed significant enrichment of disease-linked clones. It appeared that ankylosing spondylitis blood was characterized by a TCR beta motif of under ten highly homologous variants.

V and J are TRBV7-9 and TRBJ1-2; D might be TRBD1 (5 bases). This receptor was obtained from a male donor with ankylosing spondylitis. The specimen was blood, either unsorted or a sorted T cell fraction (not recorded which). The chain's CDR3 is CASSHGGGYGYTF. In DNA form, the CDR3 reads TGTGCCAGCAGCCACGGCGGGGGCTATGGCTACACCTTC.